This TCR beta chain derives from a study of lymphopenia after photon versus proton radiotherapy. Whole-study findings and limits: Oligoclonal CD8+ Temra expansion after nadir drove photon patients' diversity drop. Proton therapy kept repertoires fairly stable, unlike photons, which gained effector/memory cells.

The germline gives CDR1 MGHRA, CDR2 YSYEKL. The V end was cut by 3 bases, the J end by 5 bases, with 19 bases between. CDR3 length: 16 amino acids. Produced via immunoSEQ multiplex PCR; TCRdb's table is partial and in-frame only. The sample shows about 30,000 clones, over 85% of them seen only once. Points on this clone: Its cognate antigen is unknown.

The source was peripheral blood, collected from a patient treated with photon-based radiotherapy. The receptor was derived from a woman in her fifties or sixties with cholangiocarcinoma. The genes are TRBV4-1 and TRBJ2-5, with D tentatively TRBD1 or TRBD2 (6 bases each). The CDR3 coding sequence is TGCGCCAGCAGCCAGTGGGGGGCAGGGACCGGGGAGACCCAGTACTTC. Amino acids: CASSQWGAGTGETQYF.